The 26 T cell receptor beta chains below come from one sample, sequenced in a study of vaccination and CD4 T cells after COVID-19. Treatment reported: roughly 11-day PBMC culture with coronavirus spike peptide pools or control peptides (ViraFEST assay). Sequenced with the Oncomine TCR Beta short-read assay was DNA taken from cultured CD4+ T cells. TCRdb reprocessed the PCR reads with MiXCR, giving one entry per CDR3 protein. The sample yields just over 20,000 distinct CDR3 sequences, roughly 70% seen once. Antigen specificity for these receptors is unknown. The sequenced material came from CD4+ T cells from blood, cultured in vitro. The receptors derive from a human donor who had recovered from COVID-19.

The chain links TRBV28 to TRBJ1-5; D is undetermined. CDR1 is MDHEN and CDR2 is SYDVKM in the germline V gene. The CDR3 has 15 residues. Trimming left V 6 bases short and J 3 bases short, with 15 bases between. The CDR3 here is CASRLTGRDNQPQHF. As DNA, the CDR3 is TGTGCCAGCAGACTGACCGGGCGGGACAATCAGCCCCAGCATTTT.

The rearrangement links TRBV7-9 to TRBJ1-5; D is ambiguous. The CDR3 is made up of 15 amino acids. Looked up from germline, CDR1 is SEHNR and CDR2 is FQNEAQ (reference sequence). Between the trimmed V and J ends, which lost 7 bases and 0 bases, there was a span of 13 bases. CDR3 DNA sequence: TGTGCCAGCACCTCCAGAGATTCTAGCAATCAGCCCCAGCATTTT. This sequence encodes CASTSRDSSNQPQHF.

V is TRBV20-1 and J is TRBJ1-5; D may be TRBD1 (6 bases). V was trimmed by 5 bases and J by 2 bases, leaving 13 bases between them. CDR3 length: 14 amino acids. The germline gives CDR1 DFQATT, CDR2 SNEGSKA (reference sequence). The CDR3 loop reads CSAWTAARNQPQHF. The DNA of the CDR3 is TGCAGTGCTTGGACAGCGGCTCGCAATCAGCCCCAGCATTTT.

This sequence joins TRBV30 and TRBJ1-6; maybe TRBD1 (5 bases). The CDR3 extends over 17 amino acids. Germline CDR1 is GTSNPN and CDR2 is SVGIG (reference sequence). Trimming left V 1 base short and J 7 bases short, with 20 bases between. The CDR3 DNA sequence: TGTGCCTGGAGTGGACCCACAGGAGGGTTATTGAATTCACCCCTCCACTTT. Protein: CAWSGPTGGLLNSPLHF.

The chain links TRBV7-9 to TRBJ2-7; the match to TRBD2 covers 8 bases. Germline V gene lookup returns CDR1 SEHNR and CDR2 FQNEAQ (reference sequence). Losses at the gene ends were 4 bases for V and 2 bases for J; bases not matched to a gene: 7. This CDR3 spans 15 amino acids. As DNA, the CDR3 is TGTGCCAGCAGCTCCTCCATGGGACTAGCCTACGAGCAGTACTTC. Translating it yields CASSSSMGLAYEQYF.

A single count supports this clonotype. This sequence joins TRBV24-1 and TRBJ2-7; D is unclear. The CDR3 covers 13 residues. In germline, CDR1 is KGHDR, CDR2 SFDVKD. Trimming took 2 bases from V and 7 from J, leaving 11 bases between them. CDR3 in DNA: TGTGCCACCAGTGATTCCTTTGACTGGGAGCAGTACTTC. Translation gives CATSDSFDWEQYF.

This clonotype has just a few counts. This rearrangement joins TRBV7-2 to TRBJ2-3, with D uncertain. Germline V CDR1 and CDR2: SGHTA, FQGNSA. V dropped 5 bases and J dropped 1 base, with 13 bases sitting between them. The CDR3 is 15 residues long. This CDR3 is CASSRAGPGTDTQYF. DNA for the CDR3: TGTGCCAGCAGCCGCGCCGGTCCTGGCACAGATACGCAGTATTTT.

V and J are TRBV30 and TRBJ2-3; a possible D gene is TRBD2 (7 bases). With 8 bases removed from V and 1 base from J, the gap between germline ends came to 13 bases. CDR3 length: 13 residues. Per germline, CDR1 GTSNPN and CDR2 SVGIG (reference sequence). The CDR3 here is CARGALRTDTQYF. The CDR3 DNA reads TGTGCCCGGGGGGCACTCCGCACAGATACGCAGTATTTT.

This sequence joins TRBV19 and TRBJ2-2; no reliable D call. CDR1 LNHDA and CDR2 SQIVND come from the germline V gene (reference sequence). The V gene lost 2 bases and the J gene lost 7 bases, with 14 bases spanning the gap. This CDR3 is 15 amino acids long. CDR3 residues: CASSIRHFIDGELFF. The DNA for the CDR3 is TGTGCCAGTAGTATACGGCACTTTATTGACGGGGAGCTGTTTTTT.

CDR3 loop: CAWRPAGQGRAEQYF. CDR3 DNA sequence: TGTGCCTGGAGGCCCGCGGGACAGGGAAGGGCCGAGCAGTACTTC. V usage is TRBV30 and J usage is TRBJ2-7; 9 bases fit TRBD1. The germline V gene encodes CDR1 GTSNPN and CDR2 SVGIG (reference sequence). Trimming at V came to 3 bases and at J to 6 bases, leaving 12 bases not matched to a gene. The CDR3 runs 15 residues.

The chain employs TRBV28 and TRBJ2-7, with D possibly being TRBD2 (6 bases). In germline, CDR1 is MDHEN, CDR2 SYDVKM. Trimming stripped 3 bases from V and 5 bases from J, with 14 bases between. CDR3 size: 14 residues. The CDR3 DNA is TGTGCCAGCAGTTTCGGGCGGGATTCCCACGAGCAGTACTTC. Its protein is CASSFGRDSHEQYF.

This sequence joins TRBV4-2 and TRBJ2-7; D not certain. The ends were cut back, 0 bases at V and 2 bases at J, with 8 bases in the middle. The CDR3 extends over 14 amino acids. Germline assignment: CDR1 LGHNA and CDR2 YNFKEQ. The CDR3 loop is CASSQERMAYEQYF. The CDR3 DNA follows: TGTGCCAGCAGCCAAGAGCGGATGGCCTACGAGCAGTACTTC.

The CDR3 sequence: CASSIGRTQYF. The CDR3 DNA is TGTGCCAGTAGTATAGGGCGGACCCAGTACTTC. J is TRBJ2-5 and V is TRBV19; D gene uncertain. Trimming cost V 1 base and J 7 bases, with 4 bases left between them. The CDR3 is made up of 11 amino acids. Germline lookup yields CDR1 LNHDA and CDR2 SQIVND (reference sequence).

The chain has TRBV6-2 or TRBV6-3 and TRBJ2-3, with TRBD2 matching 11 bases. The V and J ends lost 6 bases and 4 bases, in that order; junction bases with no gene match: 15. Germline V CDR1 and CDR2: MNHEY, SVGEGT. The CDR3 has 18 amino acids. The CDR3 is CASRGPISSGRWADTQYF. The CDR3 DNA sequence: TGTGCCAGCAGGGGGCCGATCTCTAGCGGGAGGTGGGCAGATACGCAGTATTTT.

V is TRBV12-3 or TRBV12-4 and J is TRBJ1-1, with D unclear. The V gene lost 9 bases and the J gene lost 2 bases, with 10 bases spanning the gap. The CDR3 extends over 12 amino acids. DNA of the CDR3: TGTGCCAGGCGCTACGGCAACACTGAAGCTTTCTTT. Its translation: CARRYGNTEAFF.

The table lists this clonotype with a count of one. This sequence joins TRBV6-5 and TRBJ2-2; TRBD1 matches 9 bases. With V trimmed by 4 bases and J by 7 bases, 10 bases remained unmatched. The V gene's germline CDR1 is MNHEY and CDR2 SVGAGI. The CDR3 has 16 amino acids. The CDR3 spells CASSSRTGALHGELFF. CDR3 coding DNA: TGTGCCAGCAGTTCGAGGACAGGGGCCCTTCACGGGGAGCTGTTTTTT.

The gene calls are TRBV12-3 or TRBV12-4 and TRBJ2-5, with D tentatively TRBD1 (6 bases). This CDR3 contains 17 residues. The ends were cut back, 5 bases at V and 3 bases at J, with 22 bases in the middle. In DNA, the CDR3 is TGTGCCAGCAGTCAGCTTGCCTCGACAGGAAACAAAGAGACCCAGTACTTC. Translating it yields CASSQLASTGNKETQYF.

The rearrangement links TRBV12-3 or TRBV12-4 to TRBJ1-1; perhaps TRBD1 as D (5 bases). This CDR3 spans 14 amino acids. The V gene lost 5 bases and the J gene lost 0 bases, with 10 bases spanning the gap. CDR3 coding DNA: TGTGCCAGCAGTGTGGGACGATTGAACACTGAAGCTTTCTTT. Its translation is CASSVGRLNTEAFF.

This chain uses TRBV12-3 or TRBV12-4 with TRBJ2-7; TRBD2 might be the D (6 bases). Trimming took off 2 bases at V and 6 bases at J, with 17 bases between the two ends. This CDR3 spans 15 amino acids. The CDR3: CASSLMGQRRGEQYF. CDR3 nucleotide sequence: TGTGCCAGCAGTTTAATGGGGCAGAGGAGGGGCGAGCAGTACTTC.

This clonotype appeared a single time. The chain recombines TRBV27 with TRBJ2-2; D tentatively reads TRBD1 or TRBD2 (5 bases each). Germline V gives CDR1 MNHEY, CDR2 SMNVEV (reference sequence). V was trimmed by 8 bases and J by 5 bases, leaving 21 bases between them. The CDR3 sequence is 16 residues long. CDR3 bases: TGTGCCAGCCATTGGGGCAAAGGGACGACAACCGGGGAGCTGTTTTTT. Protein sequence: CASHWGKGTTTGELFF.

A few counts support this clonotype. This chain joins TRBV12-3 or TRBV12-4 and TRBJ1-1; D perhaps matches TRBD1 (5 bases). The CDR3 consists of 16 residues. V was cut by 6 bases and J by 6 bases, with 23 bases left in between. The CDR3 region is CASSSSGTWRIAEAFF. The CDR3, as DNA: TGTGCCAGCAGCTCCTCCGGGACCTGGAGGATCGCTGAAGCTTTCTTT.

This clonotype was counted a few times. The chain carries TRBV24-1 and TRBJ1-5, with D unresolved. With 7 bases removed from V and 8 bases from J, the gap between germline ends came to 14 bases. Germline assignment: CDR1 KGHDR and CDR2 SFDVKD. The CDR3 contains 13 residues. CDR3 bases: TGTGCCACCAGGGGCCCCTTAACCGAGCCCCAGCATTTT. Protein product: CATRGPLTEPQHF.

V usage is TRBV30 and J usage is TRBJ2-2, with D possibly TRBD1 on 6 matching bases. The V end was cut by 4 bases, the J end by 8 bases, with 17 bases between. Germline CDR1 GTSNPN, CDR2 SVGIG (reference sequence). This CDR3 is 14 amino acids long. CDR3 protein: CAWTPDSALGELFF. The CDR3, as DNA: TGTGCCTGGACTCCGGACAGTGCTTTAGGGGAGCTGTTTTTT.

The CDR3 nucleotides are TGTGCCAGCAGTCCGACAGGGGGTAACTATGGCTACACCTTC. Translation: CASSPTGGNYGYTF. The chain links TRBV12-3 or TRBV12-4 to TRBJ1-2; 9 bases line up with TRBD1. The V gene end was trimmed by 5 bases and the J gene end by 1 base; junction bases not matched to a gene: 2. The CDR3 loop spans 14 amino acids.

The chain joins TRBV2 to TRBJ2-3, with 9 positions matching TRBD2. J was trimmed by 2 bases and V by 2 bases; bases with no gene match: 11. CDR3 size: 18 residues. Germline CDR1 reads SNHLY; CDR2 reads FYNNEI. The CDR3 protein is CASSESRPSGMITDTQYF. CDR3 in DNA: TGTGCCAGCAGTGAAAGCAGGCCTAGCGGGATGATCACAGATACGCAGTATTTT.

The chain links TRBV27 to TRBJ1-6; the D is unclear. The V and J ends lost 6 bases and 7 bases respectively, with 13 bases between them. Germline CDR1 MNHEY, CDR2 SMNVEV (reference sequence). There are 14 residues in the CDR3. The CDR3 sequence: CASSRLGPNSPLHF. The CDR3 nucleotides read TGTGCCAGCAGCCGACTAGGCCCGAATTCACCCCTCCACTTT.